This paragraph reports one T cell receptor (beta chain). The CDR3 totals 12 residues. Losses at the gene ends were 5 bases for V and 6 bases for J; bases not matched to a gene: 4. CDR1 and CDR2 (germline): MNHNY, SVGAGI (reference sequence). This entry comes from a study of blood T cell repertoires in COVID-19. As for the study in general: The United States, Italy and Spain were the sources of the acute and convalescent COVID-19 samples. Sample material is recorded as cDNA or gDNA derived from T cells, B-cell-depleted T cells, or PBMCs.

Authors' analysis steps: Nucleated cell number was recorded as an estimate derived from reference gene primer amplification. The repertoire was sequenced with immunoSEQ multiplex PCR; TCRdb's copy has only in-frame clones and lacks some. V, J and clone size were drawn from that table, and D and trimming were deduced from the DNA. The data contain approximately 170,000 clones, 81% of them singletons. This TCR was sampled from a man between 60 and 75 years old with active or convalescent COVID-19. The chain couples TRBV6-6 to TRBJ2-7; 7 nucleotides match TRBD2. Sequences were obtained from peripheral blood. The CDR3 DNA is TGTGCCAGCAGTCCCGGGGGGAGCGAGCAGTACTTC. Translating it yields CASSPGGSEQYF.